Included here is one TCR beta chain sequence, with context. Its cognate antigen is unknown. This sample is drawn from a study of cytomegalovirus exposure and HLA in healthy donors. Study-level points and caveats: An analysis that was carried out later associated 16,000 or so TCR beta sequences with HLA alleles at 0.05 false discovery rate.

Both 60 Vbeta primers and 13 Jbeta primers went into the PCR. Generated by immunoSEQ multiplex PCR, the TCRdb table keeps only in-frame clones and is missing some. Among over 100,000 clones listed, less than 80% were seen once. Between the trimmed V and J ends, which lost 0 bases and 3 bases, there was a span of 15 bases. This CDR3 has 16 amino acids. CDR1 MGHRA and CDR2 YSYEKL come from the germline V gene. This chain joins TRBV4-1 and TRBJ2-7, with D possibly being TRBD1 (5 bases). The specimen was PBMCs. The sequence was collected from a woman between 25 and 40 years old in good health and CMV-seronegative. CDR3 in amino acids: CASSQERGREVYEQYF. CDR3 bases: TGCGCCAGCAGCCAAGAAAGGGGCAGAGAAGTCTACGAGCAGTACTTC.